This T cell receptor beta chain appears in the sequencing data of a study of blood T cell repertoires in COVID-19. For the study at large: Collection of acute and convalescent COVID-19 samples took place in the United States, Italy and Spain. Sample material is recorded as cDNA or gDNA derived from T cells, B-cell-depleted T cells, or PBMCs.

Per the original methods: Amplification with reference gene primers provided the estimates of nucleated cell counts. TCRdb's table, derived via immunoSEQ multiplex PCR, lists solely in-frame clones and lacks some. The D gene and trimming were derived from the DNA, and the V and J assignments and clone size from that table. The repertoire has under 90,000 clones, around 75% of them found once; the top ten carry 15% to 20%. The sequencing sample was made of peripheral blood. The sequence derives from a woman over 75 with active or convalescent COVID-19.

Here the CDR3 reads CASSLNRGNTGELFF. CDR3 nucleotide sequence: TGTGCCAGCAGCTTAAACAGGGGGAACACCGGGGAGCTGTTTTTT. The V gene is TRBV7-2, the J gene TRBJ2-2; the match to TRBD1 covers 7 bases. From germline, CDR1 is SGHTA and CDR2 FQGNSA. The CDR3 is 15 amino acids. V shed 2 bases and J 1 base; nucleotides not matched to a gene: 1.